This T cell receptor beta chain was sequenced in a study of blood T cells in healthy people across ages. RNA extraction gave at least 5 micrograms of total RNA per sample. Germline V gives CDR1 SGHAT, CDR2 FQNNGV. The CDR3 consists of 14 residues. With a J-beta primer mix and a sample-barcoded 5' primer, a second PCR ran roughly 6 to 11 cycles. TCRdb reanalysed the 5' RACE reads using MiXCR and keeps one entry per CDR3 protein. The sample comprises around 1,100,000 distinct CDR3 sequences, under 40% of which are singletons, and under 15% rests with the top ten. This chain links TRBV11-2 with TRBJ2-7; TRBD1 aligns across 7 bases. The better agreement between TRBJ2-5 and the DNA end casts doubt on the J call. This TCR was recovered from a young man in good health. The sample taken for sequencing was blood. The CDR3 spells CASSLTGNGETQYF. As DNA, the CDR3 is TGTGCCAGCAGCTTGACAGGGAACGGGGAGACCCAGTACTTC.